This T cell receptor beta chain was retrieved from a study of shared clonotypes between healthy human individuals (dated by TCRdb to 2020 to 2021). Background for the entire study: The cohort comprised a couple of women and three men aged 18 to 49 years. To estimate repertoire size and how much clonotypes are shared between individuals, the study performed deep sequencing of blood TCR repertoires from a few healthy adults. To increase sequencing depth and limit assay-specific biases, TCR repertoire library preparation and sequencing were carried out by different laboratories using diverse techniques. Per donor, three plates each were used for CD4 naive and CD4 memory, two for CD8 naive, and one for CD8 memory. Each donor's leukapheresis produced roughly between about 0.8 and 8.9 billion PBMCs.

TCR CDR3 regions were amplified from genomic DNA by multiplex PCR using the deep immunoSEQ assay. Extracted genomic DNA from each cell subset was distributed evenly across all wells of several immunoSEQ 96-well plates, and each plate was treated as a replicate. For sorted subsets, each replicate PCR was loaded with 150 to 250 ng genomic DNA, equivalent to 30,000 or so T cell genomes. Purified libraries were measured with a Qubit 3.0 fluorometer, size-checked on a Bioanalyzer 2100, and measured again with the KAPA Library Quantification kit. A separate single-read 150-cycle Illumina NextSeq 550 flow cell was used to sequence each immunoSEQ 96-well plate. In the authors' own workflow: Because only junctional sequences without quality scores were contained in the immunoSEQ output, filtering matching that applied to full-length reads could not be performed. Sequences were annotated with PyIR, a Python wrapper for IgBLAST v1.9, and V/J genes and CDR3 were assigned using IMGT germline references. Reads were removed for weak V/J assignments (E-value above 1e-6), missing CDR3, stop codons, out-of-frame junctions, or ambiguous translated residues. V3J clonotypes were defined as sequences sharing the same inferred V gene, J gene, and CDR3 amino acid sequence. The percentage overlap between two repertoires was calculated by dividing the number of shared unique clonotypes by the size of the smaller repertoire. RTK rarefaction, the Chao1 estimator, and Recon v2.1 estimates of unobserved clonotypes were used to assess repertoire richness. For all TCRbeta clonotypes obtained by the gDNA method from four donors, generation probabilities were computed with OLGA. In TCRdb, the immuneACCESS table is reduced to in-frame sequences with V and J assigned. These tables do not hold every clone; where another copy was compared, an unresolved V gene accounts for under half, and the others remain unexplained. Clone size and V and J calls were adopted from that table, with D and trimming inferred from the DNA. The sample includes some 200,000 clones, with approximately 70% observed a single time. The top ten constitute approximately 10% of the sample.

Healthy HIV-negative adults with no recently reported acute infections or vaccinations were included as donors. Every donor was a Caucasian adult residing in Nashville, Tennessee, USA. Magnetic negative selection was used to enrich CD4+ T cells, after which naive cells were positively selected on CD45RA and the negative fraction became the memory subset. Blood was obtained by leukapheresis, after which PBMCs were separated by Ficoll-Histopaque density gradient centrifugation and cryopreserved in liquid nitrogen vapor phase. Analytical flow cytometry was used to check the purity and quantity of every magnetically sorted T cell population. Genomic DNA was isolated from each sorted fraction and quantified by UV absorbance on a Nanodrop 2000c. The investigation overall reported the following: Even with the large sequencing depth, rarefaction of the sorted-subset datasets indicated that sequencing was incomplete. Sampling was limited to blood, and TCR repertoires in tissue likely differ from TCR repertoires in blood. Pairwise subsampling indicated that sequencing depth was expected to affect the degree of clonotype sharing among donors. When four donors were compared, the shared fraction of clonotypes was approximately 5% for naive CD4, 3.5% to 4% for naive CD8, 2.3% for memory CD4, and around 0.37% for memory CD8. Larger estimated clonotype richness was generally found for naive subsets than for memory subsets. Compared with non-shared clonotypes, clonotypes shared by all four sorted-subset donors had higher generation probabilities. The genetic and exposure-history diversity represented was limited by the small number of donors.

As regards this clone: No antigen is known for it. Nothing much larger sits one base from this clone, and base qualities are not available.

The TCR originated in a man aged 25 to 45 in good health. Sequencing was performed on memory CD4+ T cells sorted from blood. The cell subset or site label of this sample denotes: CD45RA-negative fraction.

The CDR3 reads CASSFDGHGDAFF. The DNA reads TGTGCCAGCAGCTTCGACGGGCACGGGGATGCTTTCTTT. The chain is assembled from TRBV7-9 and TRBJ1-1; no confident D gene assignment can be made. The CDR3 starts with the cysteine, ends with the phenylalanine, and has 13 residues. Only the CDR3 region is kept as DNA, spanning 39 bases read in frame from base 1. The germline V gene (reference sequence) specifies SEHNR as CDR1 and FQNEAQ as CDR2. Trimming costs V 3 bases and J 11 bases, and their ends lie 16 bases apart.